The following is a T cell receptor (beta chain) sequence with its context. Its specificity is unknown. Amplification used 60 Vbeta primers and 13 Jbeta primers. Repertoires were generated with immunoSEQ multiplex PCR, while TCRdb's copy carries only in-frame clones and drops some. The sample includes about 270,000 clones, around 66% of them seen just once. The CDR3 runs 17 residues. V shed 3 bases and J 8 bases; nucleotides not matched to a gene: 11. The germline V gene encodes CDR1 SNHLY and CDR2 FYNNEI. The record originates from a study of cytomegalovirus exposure and HLA in healthy donors. Overall study context: Among over 300 genotyped donors, around 82% fell in the Caucasian-associated ancestry cluster. Overall study findings and caveats: Earlier analysis yielded a pattern in which most TCR beta V segments were productive about 90% or about 30% of the time.

The clonotype originates from a female donor in good health and CMV-seronegative. The sample was PBMCs. The rearrangement joins TRBV2 to TRBJ2-1, with 12 nucleotides matching TRBD2. As DNA, the CDR3 is TGTGCCAGCAGTGATCGGGCTAGCGGGAGGGCCAGGGATGAGCAGTTCTTC. Translating it yields CASSDRASGRARDEQFF.